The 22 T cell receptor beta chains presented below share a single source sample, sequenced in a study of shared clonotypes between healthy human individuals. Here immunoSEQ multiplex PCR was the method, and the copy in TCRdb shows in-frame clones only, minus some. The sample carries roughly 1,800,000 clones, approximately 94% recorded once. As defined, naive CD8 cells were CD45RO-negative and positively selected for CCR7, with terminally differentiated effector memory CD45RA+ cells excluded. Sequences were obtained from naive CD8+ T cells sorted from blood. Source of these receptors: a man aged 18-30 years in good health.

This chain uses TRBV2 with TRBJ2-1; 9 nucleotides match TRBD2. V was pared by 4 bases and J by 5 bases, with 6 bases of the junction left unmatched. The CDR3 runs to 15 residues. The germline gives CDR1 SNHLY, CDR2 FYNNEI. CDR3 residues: CASSGTSGFDNEQFF. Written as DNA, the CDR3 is TGTGCCAGCAGTGGAACTAGCGGGTTTGACAATGAGCAGTTCTTC.

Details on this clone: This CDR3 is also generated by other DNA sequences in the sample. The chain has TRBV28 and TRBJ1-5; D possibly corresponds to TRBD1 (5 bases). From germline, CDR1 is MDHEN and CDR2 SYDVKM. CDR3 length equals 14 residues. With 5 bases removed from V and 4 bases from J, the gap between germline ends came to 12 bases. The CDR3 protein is CASSPRGGNQPQHF. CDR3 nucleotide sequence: TGTGCCAGCAGTCCCCGGGGGGGGAATCAGCCCCAGCATTTT.

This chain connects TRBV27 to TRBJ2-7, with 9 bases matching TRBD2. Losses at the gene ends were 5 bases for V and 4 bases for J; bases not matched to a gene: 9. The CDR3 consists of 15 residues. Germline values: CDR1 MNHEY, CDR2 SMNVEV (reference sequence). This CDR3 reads CASSPYSGSRYEQYF. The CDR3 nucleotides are TGTGCCAGCAGTCCCTATAGCGGGAGTAGGTACGAGCAGTACTTC.

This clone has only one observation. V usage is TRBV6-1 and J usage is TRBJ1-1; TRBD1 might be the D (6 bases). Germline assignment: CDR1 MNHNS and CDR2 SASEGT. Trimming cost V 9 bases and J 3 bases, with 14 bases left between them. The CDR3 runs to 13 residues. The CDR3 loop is CASKWTDDTEAFF. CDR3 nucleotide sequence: TGTGCCAGTAAATGGACAGATGACACTGAAGCTTTCTTT.

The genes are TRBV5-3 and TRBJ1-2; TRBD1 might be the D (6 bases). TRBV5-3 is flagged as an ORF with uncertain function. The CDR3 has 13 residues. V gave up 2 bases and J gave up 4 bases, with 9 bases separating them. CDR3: CARSFSRGYGYTF. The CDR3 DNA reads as TGTGCCAGAAGCTTTAGCAGGGGCTATGGCTACACCTTC.

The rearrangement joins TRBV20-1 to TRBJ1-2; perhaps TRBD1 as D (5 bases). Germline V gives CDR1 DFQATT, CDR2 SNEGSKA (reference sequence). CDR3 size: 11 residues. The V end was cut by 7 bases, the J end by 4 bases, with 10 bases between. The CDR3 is CSVGTSYGYTF. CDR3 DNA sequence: TGCAGTGTGGGGACGAGCTATGGCTACACCTTC.

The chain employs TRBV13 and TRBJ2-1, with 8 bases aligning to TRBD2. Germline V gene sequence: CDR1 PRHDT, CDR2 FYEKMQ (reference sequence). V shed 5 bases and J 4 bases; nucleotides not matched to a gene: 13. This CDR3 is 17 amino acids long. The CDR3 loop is CASSPPKREWNYNEQFF. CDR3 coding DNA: TGTGCCAGCAGCCCCCCGAAGCGGGAGTGGAATTACAATGAGCAGTTCTTC.

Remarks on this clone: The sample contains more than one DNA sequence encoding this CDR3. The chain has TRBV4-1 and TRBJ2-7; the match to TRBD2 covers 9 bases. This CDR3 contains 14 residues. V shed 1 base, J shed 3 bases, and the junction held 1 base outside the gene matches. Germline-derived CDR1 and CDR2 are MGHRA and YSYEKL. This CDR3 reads CASSQAAGGYEQYF. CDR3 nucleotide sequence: TGCGCCAGCAGCCAAGCAGCGGGAGGCTACGAGCAGTACTTC.

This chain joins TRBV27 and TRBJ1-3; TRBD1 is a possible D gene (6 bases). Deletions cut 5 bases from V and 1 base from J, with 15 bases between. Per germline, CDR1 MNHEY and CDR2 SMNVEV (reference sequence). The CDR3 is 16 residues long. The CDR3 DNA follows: TGTGCCAGCAGTCCTCTTACAGGGTTGTCTGGAAACACCATATATTTT. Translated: CASSPLTGLSGNTIYF.

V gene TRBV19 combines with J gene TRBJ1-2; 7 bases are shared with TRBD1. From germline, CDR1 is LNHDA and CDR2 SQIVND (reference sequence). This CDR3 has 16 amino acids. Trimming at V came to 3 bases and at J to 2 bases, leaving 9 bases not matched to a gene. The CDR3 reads CASSITGVGVNYGYTF. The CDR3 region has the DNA TGTGCCAGTAGTATCACAGGGGTCGGGGTGAACTATGGCTACACCTTC.

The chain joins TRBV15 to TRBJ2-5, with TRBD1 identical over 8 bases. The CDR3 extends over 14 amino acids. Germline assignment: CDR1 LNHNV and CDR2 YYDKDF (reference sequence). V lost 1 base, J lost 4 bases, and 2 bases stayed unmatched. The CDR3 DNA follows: TGTGCCACCAGCAGAGGGACAGGGAGAGAGACCCAGTACTTC. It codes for CATSRGTGRETQYF.

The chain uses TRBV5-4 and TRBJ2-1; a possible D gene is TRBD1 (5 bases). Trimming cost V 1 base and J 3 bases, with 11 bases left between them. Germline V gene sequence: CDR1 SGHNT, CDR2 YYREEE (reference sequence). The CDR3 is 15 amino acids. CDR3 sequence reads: CASSLRGGNYNEQFF. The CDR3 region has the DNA TGTGCCAGCAGCTTGAGGGGCGGAAACTACAATGAGCAGTTCTTC.

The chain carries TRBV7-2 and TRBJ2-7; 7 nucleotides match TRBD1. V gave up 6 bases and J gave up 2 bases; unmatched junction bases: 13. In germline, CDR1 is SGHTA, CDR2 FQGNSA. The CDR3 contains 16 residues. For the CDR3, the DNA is TGTGCCAGCAGTTGGGGGCCCCCGGGACAGACCTACGAGCAGTACTTC. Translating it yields CASSWGPPGQTYEQYF.

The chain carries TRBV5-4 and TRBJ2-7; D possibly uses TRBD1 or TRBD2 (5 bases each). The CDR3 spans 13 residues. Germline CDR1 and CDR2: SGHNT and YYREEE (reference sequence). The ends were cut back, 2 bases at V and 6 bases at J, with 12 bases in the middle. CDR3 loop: CASSFGGTLEQYF. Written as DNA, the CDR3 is TGTGCCAGCAGCTTTGGGGGAACCCTCGAGCAGTACTTC.

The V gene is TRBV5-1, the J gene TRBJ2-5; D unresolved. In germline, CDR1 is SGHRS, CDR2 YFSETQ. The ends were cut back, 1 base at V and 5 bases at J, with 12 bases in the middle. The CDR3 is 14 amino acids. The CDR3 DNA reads TGCGCCAGCAGCTTGAACGAGGCTTGGGAGACCCAGTACTTC. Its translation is CASSLNEAWETQYF.

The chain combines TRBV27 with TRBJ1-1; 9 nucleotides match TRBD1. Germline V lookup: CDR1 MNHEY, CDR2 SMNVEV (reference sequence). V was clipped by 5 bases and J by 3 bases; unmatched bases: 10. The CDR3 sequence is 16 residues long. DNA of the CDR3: TGTGCCAGCAGTCCCCCCGCGGGACAGGGACACACTGAAGCTTTCTTT. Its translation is CASSPPAGQGHTEAFF.

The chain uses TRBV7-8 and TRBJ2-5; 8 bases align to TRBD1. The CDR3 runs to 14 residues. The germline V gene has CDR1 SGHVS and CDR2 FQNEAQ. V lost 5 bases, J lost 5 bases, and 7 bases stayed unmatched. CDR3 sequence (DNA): TGTGCCAGCAGCCCTCAGGGGGCAGTGGAGACCCAGTACTTC. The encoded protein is CASSPQGAVETQYF.

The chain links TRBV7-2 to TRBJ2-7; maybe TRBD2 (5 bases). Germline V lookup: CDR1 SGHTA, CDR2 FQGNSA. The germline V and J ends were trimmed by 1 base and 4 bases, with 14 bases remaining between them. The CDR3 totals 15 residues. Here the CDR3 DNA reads TGTGCCAGCAGCTTAGGTGGGGATACTAGATACGAGCAGTACTTC. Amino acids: CASSLGGDTRYEQYF.

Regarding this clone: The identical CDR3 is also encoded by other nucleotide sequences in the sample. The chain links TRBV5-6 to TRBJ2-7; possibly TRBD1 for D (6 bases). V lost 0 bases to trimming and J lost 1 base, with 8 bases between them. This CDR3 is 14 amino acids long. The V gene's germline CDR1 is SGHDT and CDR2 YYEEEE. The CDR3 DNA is TGTGCCAGCAGCTTGGGCAGGGGATCCTACGAGCAGTACTTC. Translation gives CASSLGRGSYEQYF.

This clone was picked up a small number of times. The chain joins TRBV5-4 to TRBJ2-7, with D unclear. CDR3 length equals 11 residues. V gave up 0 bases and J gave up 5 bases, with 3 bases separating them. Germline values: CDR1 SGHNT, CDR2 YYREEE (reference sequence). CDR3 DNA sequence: TGTGCCAGCAGCTTGGGACACGAGCAGTACTTC. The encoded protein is CASSLGHEQYF.

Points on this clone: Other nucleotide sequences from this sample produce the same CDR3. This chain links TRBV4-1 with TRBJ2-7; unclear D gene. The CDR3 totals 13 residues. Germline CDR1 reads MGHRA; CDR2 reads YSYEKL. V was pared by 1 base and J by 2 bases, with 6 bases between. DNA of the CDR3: TGCGCCAGCAGCCAAGGCCTGCCCTACGAGCAGTACTTC. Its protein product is CASSQGLPYEQYF.

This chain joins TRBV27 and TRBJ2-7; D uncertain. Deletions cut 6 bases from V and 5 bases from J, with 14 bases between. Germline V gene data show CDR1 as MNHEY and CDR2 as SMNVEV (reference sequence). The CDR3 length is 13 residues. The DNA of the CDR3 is TGTGCCAGCAGACCAACTAACCCCCACGAGCAGTACTTC. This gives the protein CASRPTNPHEQYF.